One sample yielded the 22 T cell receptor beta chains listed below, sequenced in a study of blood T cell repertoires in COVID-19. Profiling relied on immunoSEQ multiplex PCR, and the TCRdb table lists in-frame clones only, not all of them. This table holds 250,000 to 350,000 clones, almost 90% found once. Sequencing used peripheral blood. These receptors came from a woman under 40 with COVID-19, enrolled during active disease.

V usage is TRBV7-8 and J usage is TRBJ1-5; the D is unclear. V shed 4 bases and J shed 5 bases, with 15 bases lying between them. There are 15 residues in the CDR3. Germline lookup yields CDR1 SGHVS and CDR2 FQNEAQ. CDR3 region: CASSSDGTRDQPQHF. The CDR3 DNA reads TGTGCCAGCAGCTCAGACGGAACGAGGGATCAGCCCCAGCATTTT.

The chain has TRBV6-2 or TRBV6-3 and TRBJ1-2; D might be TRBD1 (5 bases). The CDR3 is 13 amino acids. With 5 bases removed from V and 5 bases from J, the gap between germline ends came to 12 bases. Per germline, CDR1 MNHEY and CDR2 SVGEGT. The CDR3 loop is CASSRGTEYGYTF. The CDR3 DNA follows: TGTGCCAGCAGTCGGGGGACGGAATATGGCTACACCTTC.

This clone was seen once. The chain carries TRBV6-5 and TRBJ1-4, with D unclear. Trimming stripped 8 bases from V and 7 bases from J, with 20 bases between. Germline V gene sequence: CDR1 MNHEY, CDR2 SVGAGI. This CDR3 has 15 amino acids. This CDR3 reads CASSYGSLGREKLFF. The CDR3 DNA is TGTGCCAGCTCCTATGGGTCTCTAGGTCGTGAAAAACTGTTTTTT.

As DNA, the CDR3 is TGCGCCAGCAGCCCCGGAGACGGATTTAACTATGGCTACACCTTC. This encodes CASSPGDGFNYGYTF. V and J are TRBV5-1 and TRBJ1-2; D not resolved. Germline CDR1 is SGHRS and CDR2 is YFSETQ. Trimming took off 4 bases at V and 1 base at J, with 14 bases between the two ends. The CDR3 is 15 amino acids.

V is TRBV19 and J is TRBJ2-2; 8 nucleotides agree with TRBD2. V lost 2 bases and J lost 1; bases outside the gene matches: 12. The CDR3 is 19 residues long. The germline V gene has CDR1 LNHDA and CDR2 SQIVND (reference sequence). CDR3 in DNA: TGTGCCAGTAGTATATTCCGGCGCGCTAGCGGGCGGAACACCGGGGAGCTGTTTTTT. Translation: CASSIFRRASGRNTGELFF. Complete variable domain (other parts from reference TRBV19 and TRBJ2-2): DGGITQSPKYLFRKEGQNVTLSCEQNLNHDAMYWYRQDPGQGLRLIYYSQIVNDFQKGDIAEGYSVSREKKESFPLTVTSAQKNPTAFYLCASSIFRRASGRNTGELFFGEGSRLTVL.

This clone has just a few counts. The CDR3 loop reads CAAQPGTNGNTIYF. The CDR3 bases are TGTGCCGCCCAGCCCGGGACAAATGGAAACACCATATATTTT. The V gene is TRBV6-5, the J gene TRBJ1-3; tentative D call: TRBD1 (6 bases). Per the germline V gene, CDR1 is MNHEY and CDR2 is SVGAGI. V gave up 11 bases and J gave up 3 bases, with 17 bases separating them. The CDR3 has 14 residues.

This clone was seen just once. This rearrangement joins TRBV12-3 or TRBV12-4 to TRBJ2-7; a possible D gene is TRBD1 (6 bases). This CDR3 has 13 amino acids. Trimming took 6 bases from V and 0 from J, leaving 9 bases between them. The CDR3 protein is CASRGQSSYEQYF. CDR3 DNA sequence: TGTGCCAGCAGGGGACAAAGCTCCTACGAGCAGTACTTC.

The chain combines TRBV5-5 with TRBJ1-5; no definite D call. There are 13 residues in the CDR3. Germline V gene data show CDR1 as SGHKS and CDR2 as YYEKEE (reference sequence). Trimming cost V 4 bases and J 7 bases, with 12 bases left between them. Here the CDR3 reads CASSGILGQPQHF. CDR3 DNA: TGTGCCAGCAGCGGCATCCTTGGCCAGCCCCAGCATTTT.

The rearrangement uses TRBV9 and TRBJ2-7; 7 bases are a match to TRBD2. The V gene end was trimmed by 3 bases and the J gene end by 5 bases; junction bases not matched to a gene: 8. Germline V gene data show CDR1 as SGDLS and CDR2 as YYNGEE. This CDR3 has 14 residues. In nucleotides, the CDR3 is TGTGCCAGCAGCGCCGCGACTAGCCTTAACGAGCAGTACTTC. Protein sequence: CASSAATSLNEQYF.

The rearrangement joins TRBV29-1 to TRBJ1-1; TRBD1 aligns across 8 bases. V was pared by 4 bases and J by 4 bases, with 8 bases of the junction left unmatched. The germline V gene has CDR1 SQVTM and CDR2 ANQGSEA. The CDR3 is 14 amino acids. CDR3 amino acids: CSVVGRQGSTEAFF. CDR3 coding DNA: TGCAGCGTTGTGGGAAGACAGGGGTCCACTGAAGCTTTCTTT.

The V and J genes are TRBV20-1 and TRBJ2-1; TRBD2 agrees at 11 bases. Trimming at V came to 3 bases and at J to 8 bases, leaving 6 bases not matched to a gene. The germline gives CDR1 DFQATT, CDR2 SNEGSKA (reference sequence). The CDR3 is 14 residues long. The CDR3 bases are TGCAGTGCTAGTTTACTAGCGGGAGCGGATGAGCAGTTCTTC. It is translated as CSASLLAGADEQFF.

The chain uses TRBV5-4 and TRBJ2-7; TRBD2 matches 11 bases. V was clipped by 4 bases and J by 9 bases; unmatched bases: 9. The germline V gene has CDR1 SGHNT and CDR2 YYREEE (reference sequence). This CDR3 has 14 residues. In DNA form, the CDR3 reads TGTGCCAGCAGCCGGGGTGTAGCGGGAGGGTCGCAGTACTTC. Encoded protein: CASSRGVAGGSQYF.

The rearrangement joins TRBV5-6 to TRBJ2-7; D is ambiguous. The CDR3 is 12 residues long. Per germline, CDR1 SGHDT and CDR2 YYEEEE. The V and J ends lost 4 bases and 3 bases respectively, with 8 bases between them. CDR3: CASSAGDYEQYF. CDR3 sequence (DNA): TGTGCCAGCAGCGCTGGAGACTACGAGCAGTACTTC.

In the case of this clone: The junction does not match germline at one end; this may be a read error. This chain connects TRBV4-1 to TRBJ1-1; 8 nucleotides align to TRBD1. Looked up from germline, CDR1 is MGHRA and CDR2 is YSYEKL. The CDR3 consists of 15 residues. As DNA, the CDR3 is TGCGCCCGCAGCCGCCTGCAGGGGGCGATAGTTGAAGCTTTCTTT. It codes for CARSRLQGAIVEAFF.

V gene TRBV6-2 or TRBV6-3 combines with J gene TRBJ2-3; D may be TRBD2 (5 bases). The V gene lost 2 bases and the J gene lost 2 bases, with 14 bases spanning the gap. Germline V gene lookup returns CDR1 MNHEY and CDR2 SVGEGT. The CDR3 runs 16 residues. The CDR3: CASSYNQRTFTDTQYF. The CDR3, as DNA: TGTGCCAGCAGTTACAACCAGCGGACCTTCACAGATACGCAGTATTTT.

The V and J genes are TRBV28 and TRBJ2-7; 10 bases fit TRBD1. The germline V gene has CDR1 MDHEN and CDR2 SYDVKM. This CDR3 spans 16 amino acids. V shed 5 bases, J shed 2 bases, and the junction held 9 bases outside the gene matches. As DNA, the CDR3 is TGTGCCAGCAGTCCGAGTCCGGGACAGGGGACCTACGAGCAGTACTTC. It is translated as CASSPSPGQGTYEQYF.

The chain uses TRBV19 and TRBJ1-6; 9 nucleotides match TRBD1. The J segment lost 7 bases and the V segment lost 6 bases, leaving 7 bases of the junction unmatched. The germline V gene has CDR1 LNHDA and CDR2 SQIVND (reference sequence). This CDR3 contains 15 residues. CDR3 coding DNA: TGTGCCAGTAGCCTCGCCGGGACAGGGAATTCACCCCTCCACTTT. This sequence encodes CASSLAGTGNSPLHF.

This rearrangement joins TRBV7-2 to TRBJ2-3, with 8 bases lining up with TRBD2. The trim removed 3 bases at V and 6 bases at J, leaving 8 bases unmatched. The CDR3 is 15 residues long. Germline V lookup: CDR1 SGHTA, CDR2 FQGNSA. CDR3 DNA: TGTGCCAGCAGCTTCCGAAGCGGGAGATGGGATACGCAGTATTTT. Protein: CASSFRSGRWDTQYF.

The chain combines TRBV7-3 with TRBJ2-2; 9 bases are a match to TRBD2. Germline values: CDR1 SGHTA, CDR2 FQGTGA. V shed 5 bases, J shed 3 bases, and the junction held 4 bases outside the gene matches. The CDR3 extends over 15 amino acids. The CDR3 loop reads CASSAQRGDTGELFF. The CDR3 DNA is TGTGCCAGCAGCGCACAGCGGGGGGACACCGGGGAGCTGTTTTTT.

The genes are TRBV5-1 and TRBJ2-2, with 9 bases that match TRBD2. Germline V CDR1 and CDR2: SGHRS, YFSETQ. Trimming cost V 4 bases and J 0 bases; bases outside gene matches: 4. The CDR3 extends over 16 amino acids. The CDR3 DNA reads TGCGCCAGCAGCCGGACTAGCGCCGCGAACACCGGGGAGCTGTTTTTT. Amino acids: CASSRTSAANTGELFF. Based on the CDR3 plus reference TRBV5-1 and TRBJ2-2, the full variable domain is KAGVTQTPRYLIKTRGQQVTLSCSPISGHRSVSWYQQTPGQGLQFLFEYFSETQRNKGNFPGRFSGRQFSNSRSEMNVSTLELGDSALYLCASSRTSAANTGELFFGEGSRLTVL.

CDR3 region: CASSSRRGRATDTQYF. Written as DNA, the CDR3 is TGTGCCAGCAGCTCCCGTCGCGGGAGGGCCACAGATACGCAGTATTTT. The V call is TRBV11-3, the J call TRBJ2-3; 9 positions agree with TRBD2. CDR1 and CDR2 (germline): SGHNT, YENEEA. The CDR3 runs 16 residues. V trimming: 4 bases; J trimming: 2 bases; junction bases outside the gene matches: 7. Full variable domain (rest looked up from reference TRBV11-3 and TRBJ2-3): EAGVVQSPRYKIIEKKQPVAFWCNPISGHNTLYWYLQNLGQGPELLIRYENEEAVDDSQLPKDRFSAERLKGVDSTLKIQPAELGDSAVYLCASSSRRGRATDTQYFGPGTRLTVL.

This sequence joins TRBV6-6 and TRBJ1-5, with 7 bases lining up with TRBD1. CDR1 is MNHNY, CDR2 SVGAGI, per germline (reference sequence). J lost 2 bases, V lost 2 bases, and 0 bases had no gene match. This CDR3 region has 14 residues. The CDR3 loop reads CASSYGQGNQPQHF. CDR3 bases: TGTGCCAGCAGTTACGGACAGGGCAATCAGCCCCAGCATTTT.